This T cell receptor beta chain was recorded in a study of a mutant IDH1 vaccine in newly diagnosed glioma. The data were produced by immunoSEQ multiplex PCR, yet TCRdb's version contains in-frame clones alone and is incomplete. The sample lists approximately 88,000 clones, 80% occurring once. The CDR3 is 13 residues long. V lost 5 bases and J 5 bases, leaving 13 bases between the germline ends. Germline values: CDR1 MGHRA, CDR2 YSYEKL. Time point of the sample: baseline, week 1 (first vaccination visit). Documented treatment: pre-vaccination baseline after standard-of-care therapy. This sequence originates from a man aged 35-49 years with glioma. This sample comprised PBMCs, obtained from a glioma patient treated with radiotherapy, temozolomide or both. The gene calls are TRBV4-1 and TRBJ2-7; D is perhaps TRBD1 (6 bases). CDR3 sequence: CASSSQGYHEQYF. The CDR3 nucleotides are TGCGCCAGCAGCTCTCAGGGGTACCACGAGCAGTACTTC.